This T cell receptor (beta chain) was identified during a study of PD-L1 blockade in urothelial cancer. Time point defined: peripheral blood 6 weeks after treatment start. V was cut by 6 bases and J by 7 bases, with 18 bases left in between. Germline V gene data show CDR1 as MNHEY and CDR2 as SVGAGI. The CDR3 spans 14 residues. Clones were read by immunoSEQ multiplex PCR, and TCRdb kept only the in-frame ones, dropping some. The table includes just over 35,000 clones, about four fifths detected once. The origin of this receptor is a man in his forties with urothelial cancer. Specimen: PBMCs, collected around atezolizumab (anti-PD-L1) treatment. J is TRBJ2-5 and V is TRBV6-5; tentative D call: TRBD2 (5 bases). The CDR3 region is CASRPAGRAGTQYF. The CDR3 region has the DNA TGTGCCAGCAGACCCGCCGGGCGGGCGGGGACCCAGTACTTC.